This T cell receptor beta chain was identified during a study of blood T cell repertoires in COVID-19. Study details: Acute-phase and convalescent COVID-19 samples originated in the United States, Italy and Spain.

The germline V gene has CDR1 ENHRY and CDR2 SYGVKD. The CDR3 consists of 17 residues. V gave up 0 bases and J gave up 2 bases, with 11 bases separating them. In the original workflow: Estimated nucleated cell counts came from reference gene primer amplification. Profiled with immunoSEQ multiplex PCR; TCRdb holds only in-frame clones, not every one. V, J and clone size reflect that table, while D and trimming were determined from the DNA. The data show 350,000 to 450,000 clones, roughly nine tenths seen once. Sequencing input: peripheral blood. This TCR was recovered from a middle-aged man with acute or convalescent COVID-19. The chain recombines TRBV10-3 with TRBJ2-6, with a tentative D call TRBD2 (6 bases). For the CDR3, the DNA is TGTGCCATCAGTGAGTCGTTCGGGGGACCTGGGGCCAACGTCCTGACTTTC. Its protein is CAISESFGGPGANVLTF.